These 3 T cell receptor beta chains were sequenced from one sample in a study of radiation and T cells in renal cell carcinoma (dated by TCRdb to about 2020). In light of the paper, this sample's time point label describes: blood 4 weeks post-SBRT, at nephrectomy. The sample's treatment or condition label, decoded: 15 Gy SBRT to primary tumor, nephrectomy 4 weeks later. The library was built by means of the immunoSEQ multiplex PCR assay. Imported from immuneACCESS, the table was reduced by TCRdb to in-frame sequences with V and J called. These copies leave out some clones; in studies compared against another copy, an unresolved V gene accounts for under half, and the cause of the remainder is not known. This sample gives about 83,000 clones in total; less than 90% of them show up just once. The ten largest clones represent more than 2% of the sample. Specimen: blood, collected from a patient whose treatment included radiotherapy and nephrectomy. The receptors derive from a woman between 55 and 75 years old with renal cell carcinoma.

This rearrangement joins TRBV12-1 to TRBJ1-2. TRBV12-1 is a recognized pseudogene. The CDR3 sequence is 10 residues long. CDR3 loop: CASDGPRPTF. The CDR3 nucleotides are TGTGCCAGCGACGGTCCGCGCCCCACCTTC.

This clone was observed a handful of times. The J gene is TRBJ2-1, the V gene TRBV7-6; 8 bases fit TRBD1. Per the germline V gene, CDR1 is SGHVS and CDR2 is FNYEAQ. This CDR3 has 13 amino acids. V lost 2 bases to trimming and J lost 10 bases; unmatched junction nucleotides: 4. Written as DNA, the CDR3 is TGTGCCAGCAGCTTACAGGGGGCAAGGGAGCAGTTCTTC. Protein: CASSLQGAREQFF. The variable domain in full, completed from reference TRBV7-6 and TRBJ2-1, reads GAGVSQSPRYKVTKRGQDVALRCDPISGHVSLYWYRQALGQGPEFLTYFNYEAQQDKSGLPNDRFSAERPEGSISTLTIQRTEQRDSAMYRCASSLQGAREQFFGPGTRLTVL.

The gene calls are TRBV7-9 and TRBJ1-4; 8 nucleotides line up with TRBD1. Per the germline V gene, CDR1 is SEHNR and CDR2 is FQNEAQ (reference sequence). This CDR3 spans 16 amino acids. V dropped 4 bases and J dropped 7; count of bases not matched to a gene: 11. The CDR3: CASSSETGALGEKLFF. CDR3 DNA sequence: TGTGCCAGCAGCTCCGAGACAGGGGCGTTGGGTGAAAAACTGTTTTTT.